This TCR beta chain was identified in a study of metastatic and nonmetastatic thyroid tumors (dated by TCRdb to 2019 to 2021). Context from the whole study: The researchers compared repertoires between peripheral blood samples and tumor or nodule tissue samples from patients with malignant or benign thyroid disease.

Library prep was done by PCR. Sequencer: Illumina HiSeq 4000. High-throughput sequencing was used to profile the TCR beta-chain CDR3 region of every patient. On the study's bioinformatics: The researchers built a classifier to tell apart papillary thyroid cancer patients with distant metastasis, based on CDR3 differences among clinicopathological groups. The Shannon index was used to assess repertoire diversity, and the Morisita-Horn index was used to assess tumor-blood repertoire similarity. TCRdb redid the processing of the public reads, applying fastp at Q25 and MiXCR, and retained in-frame beta chains. TCRdb, rather than the study authors, made the V and J calls. This sample comprises roughly 71,000 clones, roughly 18% of them detected only once. The ten largest clones take up roughly 13% of the sample. No treatment had been received by any patient before thyroid surgery. Using T-cell receptor beta sequencing, the study looked back at clinical samples from patients collected from the early 2010s to the late 2010s.

Compared with germline, V lacks 4 bases and J lacks 5 bases; bases without a gene match: 11. The CDR1 and CDR2 encoded by the germline V gene (reference sequence) are SGHAT and FQDESV. The CDR3 numbers 17 residues from cysteine through phenylalanine. The entry retains the CDR3 DNA only, 51 bases that are in frame from base 1. Study-wide findings and limitations: TCR beta diversity was reported as significantly higher in malignant tumors than in benign nodules, in both blood and tumor samples.

Note on this clone: The target of this receptor is not known. Base quality data are lacking; no much larger clone is found one base away.

The rearrangement combines TRBV11-1 with TRBJ2-7; TRBD2 aligns with 13 central bases. The receptor was isolated from a female donor with papillary thyroid cancer or a benign thyroid nodule (not recorded which). Some clones in this sample may be carry-over from other donors' samples. The sequencing input was blood. The CDR3 reads CASSSSLVLAGGHEQYF. The sequenced DNA: TGTGCCAGCAGCTCTTCCCTAGTACTAGCGGGAGGGCACGAGCAGTACTTC.